Here is one TCR beta chain with its context. The sample holds many counts of this clonotype. The antigen it binds to is not known. No base-level quality is on record; no much larger clone is a single base apart. The approximately 40 donors, aged about 6 to 95 years, were systemically healthy Caucasian individuals from Russia. Approximately 9.7 milliliters of peripheral blood were drawn from each donor into EDTA-treated Vacutainer tubes. Ficoll-Paque density-gradient centrifugation was used to isolate PBMCs, with at least 7 million per sample. Total RNA was extracted from PBMCs with Trizol reagent, with at least 6 micrograms obtained per sample. The percentages of naive CD45RAhigh/CD27high T cells were determined by flow cytometry on a PBMC aliquot from every donor. The sample is drawn from a study of blood T cells in healthy people across ages (dated by TCRdb to between 2015 and 2017). Looking at the study overall: In model experiments, roughly one uniquely barcoded TCR beta cDNA molecule per two T cells was captured by template switching. The study measured age-related changes in TCR beta repertoire diversity using deep sequencing normalized with unique cDNA molecular identifiers. Four age groups were formed from the donors: young (average around 15 years), middle-aged (roughly 38), aged (about 68) and long-lived (82). Using the same blood draw, the study looked at two additional independent replicas of 1 million unique cDNA reads for two donors, one aged 18 to 30 and the other aged 80 or older.

Overall results and qualifications from the work: Because the CMV infection status of the donors was unknown, age-related changes in expanded clonotypes may potentially have been confounded. As age increased, observed TCR beta diversity per million T cells dropped in a roughly linear way, and a significant reduction was already evident by age 40. Compared with the aged group, the long-lived group had more naive CD4+ T cells, fewer expanded clones and increased TCR diversity, suggesting age selection. Because profiling used bulk unsorted PBMCs, naive and antigen-experienced compartments could not be compared conclusively. Estimates of total diversity based on one million sequenced T cells were considered lower bounds and underestimates. There was a strong correlation between observed TCR beta diversity and the percentage of naive T cells measured by flow cytometry.

The library was obtained by 5' RACE. Sequencing was performed on an Illumina HiSeq 2500. The second PCR ran for roughly 7 to 12 cycles and used a J-beta primer mix along with a sample-barcoded 5' primer. A unique molecular identifier was introduced onto each TCR beta cDNA molecule by a template-switch 5' adaptor carrying 12 random nucleotides. Each sample yielded at least 2.5 million CDR3-containing paired-end reads. The Mint cDNA synthesis kit, primed by a TRBC-specific oligonucleotide, was used to synthesize first-strand cDNA from all RNA. Following uracil-DNA glycosylase treatment, all cDNA underwent a first 18-cycle PCR with the universal primers M1SS and BC2_uni_R. As for the original processing: Each sample was normalized by randomly selecting 1 million high-quality reads, each carrying a distinct molecular identifier. Reads sharing molecular identifiers were discarded rather than binned into consensus sequences. MiTCR, run with a Q25 quality threshold and the strictest error-elimination algorithm, handled CDR3 identification, clonotype clustering and error correction. A nonparametric unseen species model with Euler transformation was used to estimate lower-bound total TCR beta diversity. TCRdb reanalyzed the raw reads on its own, using fastp at Q25 for trimming and MiXCR for clone calling, and kept in-frame beta chains. Entries are consolidated by CDR3 protein sequence, retaining the most common genes and DNA. It is TCRdb's table, rather than the study itself, that gives the V and J calls and clone size. The sample table shows almost 550,000 distinct CDR3 sequences, and around 24% are seen once. Roughly 10% of the sample is held by the ten biggest clonotypes.

V is clipped by 0 bases and J by 9 bases, and the sequence between their germline boundaries is 11 bases long. CDR1 SQVTM and CDR2 ANQGSEA are derived from the germline V gene. The CDR3 numbers 12 residues from cysteine through phenylalanine. The sequence is cut down to CDR3 DNA, 36 bases in frame from base 1. These same records also appear under a second study, on T cells of mothers and their children. The second study reports: Nine systemically healthy Caucasian individuals served as donors, namely three mothers together with their six children. cDNA synthesis used all of the extracted RNA, with approximately 1.4 ug of RNA in each 15 ul reaction. In the second PCR, the M1S primer added sample barcodes and 2-4 random nucleotides. Each mother yielded over 10 million TCR beta CDR3 reads and each child 2.5 million to 3 million reads. Thymic selection shapes the output of TCR recombination in a similar way in related and unrelated pairs, and inherited differences have a minor effect. Normalized repertoire overlap was always found to be slightly, but never significantly, higher in related mother-child pairs than in unrelated mother-child pairs. No persistent microchimeric T cell clones were found, with a detection sensitivity of around 100 clones per million clonotypes. The study used deep NGS to compare TCR beta repertoires of mothers and children, seeking features distinguishing related mother-child pairs from unrelated individuals. Mothers averaged 40 +/- 4 years of age and children averaged around 10 +/- 4 years. Libraries were sequenced on Illumina HiSeq 2000 with 100+100 nt paired-end reads after adapter ligation with NEBNext reagents. To prevent cross-contamination, the mother and child libraries were prepared a month apart and were sequenced in separate runs. Each donor had between 500,000 and 2,000,000 distinct TCR beta clonotypes identified. Naive TCR beta clonotypes were estimated from low-frequency clonotypes matched to each donor's FACS-determined naive share, without sorting.

The receptor chain draws on TRBV29-1 and TRBJ1-1; 5 matching bases give a weak D call of TRBD1. The material sequenced was blood. This TCR was recovered from a boy younger than 18 in good health. The CDR3 reads as follows: CSVEEGGVQAFF. The DNA sequence is as follows: TGCAGCGTTGAAGAGGGGGGGGTACAAGCTTTCTTT.